This paragraph reports one T cell receptor beta chain. This specimen comes from a study of blood T cell repertoires in COVID-19. As for the study in general: The cDNA or gDNA used as material had been derived from T cells, B-cell-depleted T cells, or PBMCs.

The table came from immunoSEQ multiplex PCR; TCRdb's copy has only in-frame clones and leaves some out. In the table there are 150,000 to 200,000 clones, roughly 80% of which are singletons. The source material was peripheral blood. This receptor was identified in a woman in her thirties or forties with COVID-19, enrolled during active disease.

As DNA, the CDR3 is TGTGCCAGCAAGTTCCAGGGGAACGCAGATACGCAGTATTTT. Its translation is CASKFQGNADTQYF. This chain links TRBV6-4 with TRBJ2-3; D possibly corresponds to TRBD1 (6 bases). CDR3 length equals 14 residues. Trimming removed 7 bases at V and 4 bases at J, with 15 bases between. Per the germline V gene, CDR1 is MRHNA and CDR2 is SNTAGT.